One T cell receptor beta chain is described in this entry. What it binds is not known. These data originate in a study of T cell repertoires in cytomegalovirus infection. On the study more broadly: Public signatures in TCR beta pointed to CMV infection and matching HLA type. Study-wide results and limits: What dominated the ex vivo response were HLA-C-restricted CMV-specific TCR beta clonotypes. Cumulative frequency of public TCR beta families picked out carriers of CMV plus the relevant HLA.

TCRdb itself ran the reads through MiXCR, one entry per CDR3 protein. The sample records roughly 500,000 distinct CDR3 sequences, 15% to 20% being singletons. This CDR3 spans 16 amino acids. Deletions cut 4 bases from V and 0 bases from J, with 17 bases between. Looked up from germline, CDR1 is SGHKS and CDR2 is YYEKEE (reference sequence). Input material: CD8+ T cells from PBMCs. The rearrangement uses TRBV5-5 and TRBJ2-7; possible D gene TRBD2, 6 bases. This receptor was identified in a human donor in good health (CMV status not recorded). Some clones in this sample may be carry-over from other donors' samples. DNA for the CDR3: TGTGCCAGCAGCAACCCCAGCGCGGGACCCTCCTACGAGCAGTACTTC. It codes for CASSNPSAGPSYEQYF.